The clone carrying this T cell receptor (beta chain) was detected ten times or more. This sample stems from a study of metastatic and nonmetastatic thyroid tumors. Per the authors' pipeline: Researchers built a distant-metastasis classifier for papillary thyroid cancer that drew on CDR3 differences across clinicopathological groups. TCRdb re-clonotyped the PCR reads through MiXCR. The V and J calls were not made by the authors but by TCRdb's processing. The data hold around 59,000 clones, with 15% to 20% observed a single time. The entire patient cohort was treatment-naive prior to thyroid surgery. This receptor was obtained from a male donor with papillary thyroid cancer or a benign thyroid nodule (not recorded which). Some clones in this sample may be carry-over from other donors' samples. Material for sequencing was blood.

Here the CDR3 reads CASSPGGARNTEAFF. CDR3 bases: TGTGCCAGCAGCCCCGGGGGGGCCAGGAACACTGAAGCTTTCTTT. The genes are TRBV9 and TRBJ1-1, with a tentative D call TRBD1 (6 bases). The CDR3 sequence is 15 residues long. Germline V CDR1 and CDR2: SGDLS, YYNGEE. The V end lost 4 bases, the J end lost 1 base, and 14 bases lay between the germline ends.